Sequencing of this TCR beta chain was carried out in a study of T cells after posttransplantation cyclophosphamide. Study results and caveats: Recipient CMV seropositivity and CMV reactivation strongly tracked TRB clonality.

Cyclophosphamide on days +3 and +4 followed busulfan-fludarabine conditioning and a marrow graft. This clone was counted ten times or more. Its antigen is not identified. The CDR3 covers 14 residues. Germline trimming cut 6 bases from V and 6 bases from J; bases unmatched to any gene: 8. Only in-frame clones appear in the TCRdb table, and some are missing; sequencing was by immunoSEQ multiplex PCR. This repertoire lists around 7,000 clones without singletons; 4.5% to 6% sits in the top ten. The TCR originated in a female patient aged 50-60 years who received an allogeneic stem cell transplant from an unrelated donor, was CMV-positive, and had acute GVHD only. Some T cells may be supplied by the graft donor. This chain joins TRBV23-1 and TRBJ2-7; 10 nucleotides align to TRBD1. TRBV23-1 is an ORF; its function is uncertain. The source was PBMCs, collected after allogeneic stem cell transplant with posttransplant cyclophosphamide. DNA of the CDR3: TGCGCCAGCAGCTCCGGGACAGGGGCCTCCGAGCAGTACTTC. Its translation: CASSSGTGASEQYF.